The 22 T cell receptor beta chains reported below all come from one sample, sequenced in a study of T cell changes during pregnancy in multiple sclerosis. The table came from immunoSEQ multiplex PCR; TCRdb's copy has only in-frame clones and leaves some out. Found here are tens of thousands of clones, about 92% of them singletons; the top ten hold less than 3%. This specimen was peripheral blood, taken in the third trimester of pregnancy. These receptors all come from a female donor in good health, enrolled as a control in a pregnancy study.

The rearrangement links TRBV7-2 to TRBJ2-5; D remains unclear. The CDR3 loop spans 13 amino acids. V was shortened by 5 bases and J by 5 bases, with 12 bases between the two germline ends. Germline values: CDR1 SGHTA, CDR2 FQGNSA. As DNA, the CDR3 is TGTGCCAGCAGCCGAGAAGTCATGGAGACCCAGTACTTC. Translated, it gives CASSREVMETQYF.

The chain combines TRBV14 with TRBJ2-6, with D perhaps matching TRBD1 (6 bases). Germline CDR1 reads SGHDN; CDR2 reads FVKESK. The CDR3 has 17 amino acids. The V end lost 6 bases, the J end lost 0 bases, and 15 bases lay between the germline ends. The CDR3 is CASSHHDRFSGANVLTF. CDR3 bases: TGTGCCAGCAGTCACCACGACAGGTTCTCTGGGGCCAACGTCCTGACTTTC.

V gene TRBV11-3 combines with J gene TRBJ1-1; 9 bases line up with TRBD1. This CDR3 is built from 14 residues. V gave up 3 bases and J gave up 2 bases; unmatched junction bases: 1. Germline assignment: CDR1 SGHNT and CDR2 YENEEA. CDR3 amino acids: CASSLGQGNTEAFF. The DNA of the CDR3 is TGTGCCAGCAGCTTGGGACAGGGTAACACTGAAGCTTTCTTT. Filled out from reference TRBV11-3 and TRBJ1-1, the complete variable domain reads EAGVVQSPRYKIIEKKQPVAFWCNPISGHNTLYWYLQNLGQGPELLIRYENEEAVDDSQLPKDRFSAERLKGVDSTLKIQPAELGDSAVYLCASSLGQGNTEAFFGQGTRLTVV.

V gene TRBV15 combines with J gene TRBJ1-5, with D uncertain. Germline values: CDR1 LNHNV, CDR2 YYDKDF (reference sequence). V dropped 1 base and J dropped 7 bases, with 14 bases sitting between them. The CDR3 totals 15 residues. The CDR3: CATSRALGPRQPQHF. As DNA, the CDR3 is TGTGCCACCAGCAGAGCCTTAGGCCCGAGGCAGCCCCAGCATTTT.

The V and J genes are TRBV6-5 and TRBJ1-6; 7 bases line up with TRBD1. This CDR3 spans 16 amino acids. Germline V gives CDR1 MNHEY, CDR2 SVGAGI. V lost 0 bases and J lost 6; bases outside the gene matches: 5. The CDR3 spells CASSYSIQGGNSPLHF. The CDR3, as DNA: TGTGCCAGCAGTTACTCGATCCAGGGGGGTAATTCACCCCTCCACTTT.

This clone was observed once. The chain has TRBV6-1 and TRBJ1-5; D is undetermined. Germline CDR1 reads MNHNS; CDR2 reads SASEGT. Trimming left V 2 bases short and J 0 bases short, with 14 bases between. The CDR3 sequence is 17 residues long. CDR3 in DNA: TGTGCCAGCAGTGAATTTGTTGGCAGTTATAGCAATCAGCCCCAGCATTTT. It specifies CASSEFVGSYSNQPQHF.

J is TRBJ2-7 and V is TRBV4-2; 11 bases agree with TRBD1. CDR1 and CDR2 from the germline V gene are LGHNA and YNFKEQ. The CDR3 consists of 17 residues. Unmatched junction bases numbered 11, after V lost 0 bases and J lost 7 bases. The CDR3 is CASSQDGPGQGAGEQYF. The CDR3 DNA reads TGTGCCAGCAGCCAAGATGGTCCCGGACAGGGGGCTGGGGAGCAGTACTTC.

The V call is TRBV11-2, the J call TRBJ2-7, with D perhaps TRBD1 (6 bases). Germline loops: CDR1 SGHAT, CDR2 FQNNGV. CDR3 size: 13 residues. V dropped 5 bases and J dropped 2 bases, with 10 bases sitting between them. In DNA, the CDR3 is TGTGCCAGCAGCCAAGGGGGACCCTACGAGCAGTACTTC. It yields the protein CASSQGGPYEQYF.

The chain couples TRBV5-8 to TRBJ2-1; D gene uncertain. V dropped 1 base and J dropped 9 bases, with 11 bases sitting between them. CDR1 and CDR2 from the germline V gene are SGHTS and YDEGEE. The CDR3 is 13 residues long. The DNA of the CDR3 is TGTGCCAGCAGCTTGACCGGGTTGAGTGAGCAGTTCTTC. It translates to CASSLTGLSEQFF.

This clone came up once. The chain carries TRBV11-2 and TRBJ1-4; no reliable D call. This CDR3 has 17 residues. Germline V gene sequence: CDR1 SGHAT, CDR2 FQNNGV. V lost 5 bases and J lost 1, with 17 bases in between. The CDR3 region has the DNA TGTGCCAGCAGCCATAAGTACGGGTCGGGAACTAATGAAAAACTGTTTTTT. Its protein is CASSHKYGSGTNEKLFF.

The chain uses TRBV28 and TRBJ2-1; D gene ambiguous. With 1 base removed from V and 7 bases from J, the gap between germline ends came to 14 bases. The length of the CDR3 is 15 residues. CDR1 MDHEN and CDR2 SYDVKM come from the germline V gene. CDR3 sequence: CASSLFAPGDNEQFF. In nucleotides, the CDR3 is TGTGCCAGCAGTTTATTTGCCCCGGGTGATAATGAGCAGTTCTTC.

The CDR3 DNA is TGTGCCAGCAGCCTTGGACTAGCGGGAGGTCTAGAGACCCAGTACTTC. It specifies CASSLGLAGGLETQYF. V is TRBV5-4 and J is TRBJ2-5; 14 bases are a match to TRBD2. There are 16 residues in the CDR3. CDR1 and CDR2 from the germline V gene are SGHNT and YYREEE (reference sequence). V trimming: 4 bases; J trimming: 4 bases; junction bases outside the gene matches: 6.

V usage is TRBV7-2 and J usage is TRBJ2-7, with 10 bases fitting TRBD2. CDR3 length: 15 amino acids. The ends lost 4 bases at V and 3 bases at J; junction bases unmatched: 6. The V gene's germline CDR1 is SGHTA and CDR2 FQGNSA. Here the CDR3 reads CASSSQAGGLYEQYF. CDR3 sequence (DNA): TGTGCCAGCAGCTCACAAGCGGGGGGGCTCTACGAGCAGTACTTC.

This clone occurred once. The chain is built from TRBV7-9 and TRBJ2-5; 9 bases fit TRBD1. The CDR3 runs to 14 residues. Germline CDR1 and CDR2: SEHNR and FQNEAQ (reference sequence). The ends lost 5 bases at V and 4 bases at J; junction bases unmatched: 5. The CDR3 region has the DNA TGTGCCAGCAGCCCACAGGGGGCTTCAGAGACCCAGTACTTC. Its protein product is CASSPQGASETQYF.

The chain carries TRBV6-1 and TRBJ1-2; D is ambiguous. In germline, CDR1 is MNHNS, CDR2 SASEGT. The CDR3 consists of 12 residues. Trimming stripped 0 bases from V and 4 bases from J, with 3 bases between. In nucleotides, the CDR3 is TGTGCCAGCAGTGAAGCCCGCTATGGCTACACCTTC. Translated, it gives CASSEARYGYTF.

The gene calls are TRBV5-4 and TRBJ1-6; tentatively, D is TRBD1 (5 bases). Trimming removed 4 bases at V and 0 bases at J, with 14 bases between. CDR1 is SGHNT, CDR2 YYREEE, per germline (reference sequence). This CDR3 is 17 amino acids long. The CDR3 DNA is TGTGCCAGCAGCGATCCAACAGGCGACTCCTATAATTCACCCCTCCACTTT. Its translation is CASSDPTGDSYNSPLHF. The full variable domain, completed using reference TRBV5-4 and TRBJ1-6, is ETGVTQSPTHLIKTRGQQVTLRCSSQSGHNTVSWYQQALGQGPQFIFQYYREEENGRGNFPPRFSGLQFPNYSSELNVNALELDDSALYLCASSDPTGDSYNSPLHFGNGTRLTVT.

The rearrangement uses TRBV5-1 and TRBJ2-7, with 10 bases lining up with TRBD1. Per germline, CDR1 SGHRS and CDR2 YFSETQ. The CDR3 runs to 15 residues. V trimming: 4 bases; J trimming: 3 bases; junction bases outside the gene matches: 7. This CDR3 reads CASSHPGQGIYEQYF. Here the CDR3 DNA reads TGCGCCAGCAGCCACCCGGGACAGGGGATCTACGAGCAGTACTTC.

In its sample, this clone was seen a few times. V gene TRBV4-1 combines with J gene TRBJ2-2; 7 nucleotides line up with TRBD2. V shed 1 base, J shed 6 bases, and the junction held 2 bases outside the gene matches. In germline, CDR1 is MGHRA, CDR2 YSYEKL. This CDR3 contains 14 residues. DNA for the CDR3: TGCGCCAGCAGCCAAGGAGGACTAGCCGGGGAGCTGTTTTTT. Its translation: CASSQGGLAGELFF.

The chain links TRBV28 to TRBJ2-1; TRBD1 matches at 10 bases. With 4 bases clipped from V and 6 bases from J, the junction kept 9 bases outside the gene matches. This CDR3 contains 16 residues. Per the germline V gene, CDR1 is MDHEN and CDR2 is SYDVKM. As DNA, the CDR3 is TGTGCCAGCAGTTCCCCCGGGACAGGGGCCGGCAATGAGCAGTTCTTC. This gives the protein CASSSPGTGAGNEQFF.

The rearrangement joins TRBV19 to TRBJ1-5; 7 bases are shared with TRBD1. V was pared by 3 bases and J by 0 bases, with 5 bases of the junction left unmatched. The germline CDR1 and CDR2 sequences are LNHDA and SQIVND (reference sequence). The length of the CDR3 is 16 residues. CDR3 in amino acids: CASSIGTAYSNQPQHF. CDR3 sequence (DNA): TGTGCCAGTAGTATTGGGACAGCATATAGCAATCAGCCCCAGCATTTT.

The CDR3 DNA follows: TGTGCCAGCAGCTTGGATCTGACAGGGTTGACAGATACGCAGTATTTT. As protein: CASSLDLTGLTDTQYF. The genes are TRBV5-4 and TRBJ2-3, with 7 bases matching TRBD1. After removal of 0 bases from V and 3 bases from J, the junction contained 7 bases not matched to a gene. Germline V lookup: CDR1 SGHNT, CDR2 YYREEE (reference sequence). CDR3 length equals 16 residues.

This clone was detected once. Other DNA sequences in the same sample also yield this CDR3. This chain connects TRBV28 to TRBJ2-7; 11 nucleotides align to TRBD2. Germline lookup yields CDR1 MDHEN and CDR2 SYDVKM. This CDR3 is built from 13 residues. Trimming removed 5 bases from V and 4 bases from J; junction bases left unmatched: 1. The CDR3 DNA reads as TGTGCCAGCAGTCTAGCGGGAGGATACGAGCAGTACTTC. This sequence encodes CASSLAGGYEQYF.